These 21 T cell receptor beta chains were all obtained from the same sample, sequenced in a study of T cell responses to AZD1222 COVID-19 vaccine. Libraries were prepared by immunoSEQ multiplex PCR; TCRdb keeps only in-frame clonotypes and omits some of them. The sample holds about 110,000 clones, around 90% seen once. This specimen consisted of peripheral blood, obtained on day 0 of AZD1222 vaccination. The source is an adult in good health.

The CDR3 reads CASRLEGAENTEAFF. DNA for the CDR3: TGTGCCAGCAGGTTGGAGGGGGCAGAGAATACTGAAGCTTTCTTT. The chain couples TRBV6-5 to TRBJ1-1; 7 bases are shared with TRBD1. V trimming: 6 bases; J trimming: 5 bases; junction bases outside the gene matches: 12. Germline CDR1 MNHEY, CDR2 SVGAGI. The CDR3 has 15 amino acids.

The chain carries TRBV11-3 and TRBJ1-1, with D unresolved. Germline V gene data show CDR1 as SGHNT and CDR2 as YENEEA. The V gene lost 5 bases and the J gene lost 1 base, with 14 bases spanning the gap. This CDR3 is built from 15 residues. The CDR3 reads CASSPGRNQNTEAFF. The CDR3 region has the DNA TGTGCCAGCAGCCCCGGACGGAACCAGAACACTGAAGCTTTCTTT.

The rearrangement links TRBV29-1 to TRBJ1-1; 8 positions match TRBD1. Germline V gene sequence: CDR1 SQVTM, CDR2 ANQGSEA. The CDR3 runs to 15 residues. CDR3 region: CSARGLGQMNTEAFF. CDR3 coding DNA: TGCAGTGCCAGGGGGCTGGGACAAATGAACACTGAAGCTTTCTTT.

V and J are TRBV3-1 (or the pseudogene TRBV3-2) and TRBJ1-4; D is undetermined. The V end was cut by 0 bases, the J end by 4 bases, with 9 bases between. This CDR3 spans 15 amino acids. Germline loops: CDR1 LGHDT, CDR2 YNNKEL (reference sequence). The CDR3 region is CASSQDGRFNEKLFF. The CDR3 bases are TGTGCCAGCAGCCAAGATGGGAGGTTTAATGAAAAACTGTTTTTT.

The J gene is TRBJ1-5, the V gene TRBV5-5; TRBD1 is a possible D gene (5 bases). The V end lost 4 bases, the J end lost 1 base, and 9 bases lay between the germline ends. There are 14 residues in the CDR3. The germline CDR1 and CDR2 sequences are SGHKS and YYEKEE (reference sequence). This chain's CDR3 is CASSPRDSNQPQHF. CDR3 DNA: TGTGCCAGCAGCCCTCGGGACAGCAATCAGCCCCAGCATTTT.

This chain links TRBV6-2 or TRBV6-3 with TRBJ1-2; maybe TRBD1 (5 bases). Germline CDR1 and CDR2: MNHEY and SVGEGT. The CDR3 has 16 amino acids. V was clipped by 5 bases and J by 0 bases, with 16 bases between them. The CDR3 DNA follows: TGTGCCAGCAGTGACGAGCTTGGGACGGCTAACTATGGCTACACCTTC. It is translated as CASSDELGTANYGYTF.

The chain employs TRBV9 and TRBJ1-1; D is uncertain. Germline V gene lookup returns CDR1 SGDLS and CDR2 YYNGEE. The CDR3 contains 14 residues. Trimming shortened V by 0 bases and J by 1 base, and 7 bases separated the two germline ends. This CDR3 is CASSVERRNTEAFF. As DNA, the CDR3 is TGTGCCAGCAGCGTAGAGCGACGGAACACTGAAGCTTTCTTT.

The table lists this clone with a count of one. The chain employs TRBV12-3 or TRBV12-4 and TRBJ1-1, with a weak D call TRBD1 (5 bases). CDR3 length equals 10 residues. Trimming cost V 7 bases and J 7 bases, with 7 bases left between them. The CDR3 sequence: CASNRFEAFF. For the CDR3, the DNA is TGTGCCAGCAACAGGTTTGAAGCTTTCTTT.

This chain joins TRBV10-1 and TRBJ2-7, with 7 bases matching TRBD1. Per germline, CDR1 WNHNN and CDR2 SYGVQD (reference sequence). This CDR3 region has 13 residues. Trimming removed 8 bases from V and 6 bases from J; junction bases left unmatched: 10. CDR3 in DNA: TGCGCCAGCTCTTCCGACAGGGTTAGCGAGCAGTACTTC. Translated, it gives CASSSDRVSEQYF.

This clone was detected only a few times. The chain employs TRBV11-1 and TRBJ1-2; unclear D gene. The V gene lost 5 bases and the J gene lost 4 bases, with 11 bases spanning the gap. This CDR3 is 13 amino acids long. Germline assignment: CDR1 SGHAT and CDR2 FQDESV (reference sequence). CDR3 in amino acids: CASSRRDVYGYTF. CDR3 nucleotide sequence: TGTGCCAGCAGCCGAAGGGATGTCTATGGCTACACCTTC.

The rearrangement uses TRBV11-3 and TRBJ2-1; D is possibly TRBD2 (6 bases). With 0 bases removed from V and 3 bases from J, the gap between germline ends came to 15 bases. CDR3 length: 17 residues. From germline, CDR1 is SGHNT and CDR2 YENEEA. For the CDR3, the DNA is TGTGCCAGCAGCTTAGATCGGATGGGAGGTCTCTACAATGAGCAGTTCTTC. It specifies CASSLDRMGGLYNEQFF.

J is TRBJ2-7 and V is TRBV7-8, with TRBD2 matching 9 bases. The CDR3 totals 15 residues. The germline gives CDR1 SGHVS, CDR2 FQNEAQ. V lost 3 bases to trimming and J lost 3 bases; unmatched junction nucleotides: 6. CDR3 sequence (DNA): TGTGCCAGCAGCTTTTCGAGACTAGCGGACTACGAGCAGTACTTC. Its translation: CASSFSRLADYEQYF.

This rearrangement joins TRBV24-1 to TRBJ2-1; D is uncertain. Trimming left V 5 bases short and J 0 bases short, with 4 bases between. The CDR3 has 13 residues. CDR1 is KGHDR, CDR2 SFDVKD, per germline. In nucleotides, the CDR3 is TGTGCCACCAGTGGGGGCTCCTACAATGAGCAGTTCTTC. Protein product: CATSGGSYNEQFF.

The chain joins TRBV6-5 to TRBJ2-7; the D is unclear. Germline V lookup: CDR1 MNHEY, CDR2 SVGAGI. The V and J ends lost 8 bases and 2 bases respectively, with 13 bases between them. CDR3 size: 13 residues. As DNA, the CDR3 is TGTGCCAGCGGGGTCCAGCATACCTACGAGCAGTACTTC. It yields the protein CASGVQHTYEQYF.

The DNA of the CDR3 is TGTGCCAGCAGCGTTGCAGGGGGCGGACTGTATGGCTACACCTTC. Protein: CASSVAGGGLYGYTF. The rearrangement joins TRBV9 to TRBJ1-2, with TRBD1 matching over 8 bases. The CDR3 covers 15 residues. Germline values: CDR1 SGDLS, CDR2 YYNGEE. Trimming cost V 2 bases and J 5 bases; bases outside gene matches: 8.

The CDR3 region has the DNA TGTGCCAGTAGTACCCCGGGACAGCTTAGCAATCAGCCCCAGCATTTT. Protein product: CASSTPGQLSNQPQHF. V is TRBV19 and J is TRBJ1-5; 7 nucleotides agree with TRBD1. Germline lookup yields CDR1 LNHDA and CDR2 SQIVND (reference sequence). The ends lost 4 bases at V and 0 bases at J; junction bases unmatched: 6. This CDR3 comprises 16 residues.

This chain uses TRBV19 with TRBJ2-7; 10 bases align to TRBD2. This CDR3 spans 14 amino acids. Germline V gene sequence: CDR1 LNHDA, CDR2 SQIVND (reference sequence). The V gene end was trimmed by 2 bases and the J gene end by 2 bases; junction bases not matched to a gene: 0. The DNA for the CDR3 is TGTGCCAGTAGTATAAGCGGGAGGGCCTACGAGCAGTACTTC. Protein: CASSISGRAYEQYF.

The V call is TRBV6-2 or TRBV6-3, the J call TRBJ1-5; no reliable D call. Trimming cost V 5 bases and J 4 bases, with 9 bases left between them. The CDR3 consists of 13 residues. Germline CDR1 MNHEY, CDR2 SVGEGT. CDR3 DNA sequence: TGTGCCAGCAGTAAAAACGAGAATCAGCCCCAGCATTTT. Protein: CASSKNENQPQHF.

J is TRBJ2-7 and V is TRBV7-6; D is tentatively TRBD1 or TRBD2 (6 bases each). CDR1 is SGHVS, CDR2 FNYEAQ, per germline. V was trimmed by 5 bases and J by 0 bases, leaving 17 bases between them. The CDR3 length is 16 residues. CDR3 in DNA: TGTGCCAGCAGCGCCTACGGGGGCCGATACTCCTACGAGCAGTACTTC. This codes for CASSAYGGRYSYEQYF. Combining the CDR3 with reference TRBV7-6 and TRBJ2-7 gives the whole variable domain GAGVSQSPRYKVTKRGQDVALRCDPISGHVSLYWYRQALGQGPEFLTYFNYEAQQDKSGLPNDRFSAERPEGSISTLTIQRTEQRDSAMYRCASSAYGGRYSYEQYFGPGTRLTVT.

This clone was seen only once. The J gene is TRBJ2-1, the V gene TRBV12-3 or TRBV12-4; D not certain. V dropped 7 bases and J dropped 5 bases, with 12 bases sitting between them. The CDR3 length is 13 residues. Here the CDR3 reads CASTLGRNNEQFF. CDR3 coding DNA: TGTGCCAGCACCCTCGGGCGGAACAATGAGCAGTTCTTC.

This chain joins TRBV15 and TRBJ1-2, with D perhaps TRBD1 (6 bases). CDR3 length equals 16 residues. Looked up from germline, CDR1 is LNHNV and CDR2 is YYDKDF (reference sequence). The ends were cut back, 0 bases at V and 8 bases at J, with 19 bases in the middle. The CDR3 region is CATSRDLKQGGFGYTF. The CDR3 DNA sequence: TGTGCCACCAGCAGAGATCTCAAACAGGGAGGTTTCGGCTACACCTTC. Full variable domain (remainder filled in from reference TRBV15 and TRBJ1-2): DAMVIQNPRYQVTQFGKPVTLSCSQTLNHNVMYWYQQKSSQAPKLLFHYYDKDFNNEADTPDNFQSRRPNTSFCFLDIRSPGLGDTAMYLCATSRDLKQGGFGYTFGSGTRLTVV.